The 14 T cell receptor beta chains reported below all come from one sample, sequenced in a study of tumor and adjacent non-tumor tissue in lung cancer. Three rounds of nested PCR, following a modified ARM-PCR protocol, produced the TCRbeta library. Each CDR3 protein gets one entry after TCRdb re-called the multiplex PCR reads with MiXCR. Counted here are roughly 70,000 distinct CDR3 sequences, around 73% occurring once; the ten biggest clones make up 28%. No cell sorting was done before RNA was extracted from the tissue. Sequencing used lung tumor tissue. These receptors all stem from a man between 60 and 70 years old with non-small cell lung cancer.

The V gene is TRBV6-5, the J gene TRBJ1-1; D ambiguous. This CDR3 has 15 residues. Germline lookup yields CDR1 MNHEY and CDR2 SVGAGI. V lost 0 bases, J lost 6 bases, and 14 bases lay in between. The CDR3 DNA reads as TGTGCCAGCAGTTACTCCCGCTGTGGTGGTGCTGAAGCTTTCTTT. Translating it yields CASSYSRCGGAEAFF.

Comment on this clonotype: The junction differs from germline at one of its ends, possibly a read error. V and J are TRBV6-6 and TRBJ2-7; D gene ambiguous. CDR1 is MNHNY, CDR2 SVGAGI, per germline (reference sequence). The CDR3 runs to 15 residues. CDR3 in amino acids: CASSYHQPNSYEQYF. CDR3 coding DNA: TGTGCCAGTAGTTACCATCAGCCCAATTCCTACGAGCAGTACTTC.

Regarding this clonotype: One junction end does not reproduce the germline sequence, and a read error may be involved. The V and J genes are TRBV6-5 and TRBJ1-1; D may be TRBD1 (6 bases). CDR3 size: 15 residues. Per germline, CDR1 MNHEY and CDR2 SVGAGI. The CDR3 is CVSSPGGGPNTEAFF. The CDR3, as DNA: TGTGTCAGCAGTCCCGGGGGGGGCCCCAATACTGAGGCTTTCTTT.

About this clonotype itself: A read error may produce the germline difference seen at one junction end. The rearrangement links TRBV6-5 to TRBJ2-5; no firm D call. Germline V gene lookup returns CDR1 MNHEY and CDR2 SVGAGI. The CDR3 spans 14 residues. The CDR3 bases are TGTACCAGCAGTTACTCGACCGGGCACGAGACCCAATACTTC. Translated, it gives CTSSYSTGHETQYF.

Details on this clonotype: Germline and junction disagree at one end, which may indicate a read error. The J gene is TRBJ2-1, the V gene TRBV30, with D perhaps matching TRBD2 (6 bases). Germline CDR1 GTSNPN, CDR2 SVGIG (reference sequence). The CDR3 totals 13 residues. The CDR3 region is CAWSVLMRGEKFF. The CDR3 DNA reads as TGTGCCTGGAGTGTACTCATGCGGGGTGAGAAGTTCTTC.

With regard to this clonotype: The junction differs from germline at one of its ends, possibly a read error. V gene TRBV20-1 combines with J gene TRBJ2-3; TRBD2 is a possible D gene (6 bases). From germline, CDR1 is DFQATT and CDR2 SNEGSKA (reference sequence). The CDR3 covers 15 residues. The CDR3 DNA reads TGTAGTGCCTCCTCTCCAACGGGAGGCACAGATACGCAGTATTTT. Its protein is CSASSPTGGTDTQYF.

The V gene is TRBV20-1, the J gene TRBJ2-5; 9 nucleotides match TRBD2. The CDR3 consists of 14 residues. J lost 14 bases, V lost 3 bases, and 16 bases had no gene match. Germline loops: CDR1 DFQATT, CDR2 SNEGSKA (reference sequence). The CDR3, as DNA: TGCAGTGCTAGGGCTAGCGGGAATCAAGAGAACCACTACTTC. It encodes CSARASGNQENHYF.

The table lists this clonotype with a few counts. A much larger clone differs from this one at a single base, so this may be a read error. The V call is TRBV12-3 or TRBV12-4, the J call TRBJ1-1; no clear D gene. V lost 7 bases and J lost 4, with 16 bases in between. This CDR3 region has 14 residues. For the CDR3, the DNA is TGTGCCAGCACTACAACCACTTACGGCACTGAAGCTTTCTTT. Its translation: CASTTTTYGTEAFF.

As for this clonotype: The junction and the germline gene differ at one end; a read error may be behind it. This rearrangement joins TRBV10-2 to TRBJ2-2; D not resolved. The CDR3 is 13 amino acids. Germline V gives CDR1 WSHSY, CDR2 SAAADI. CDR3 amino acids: CASRVRSSGELFF. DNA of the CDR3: TGCGCAAGCAGAGTCCGGTCCTCCGGGGAGCTGTTTTTT.

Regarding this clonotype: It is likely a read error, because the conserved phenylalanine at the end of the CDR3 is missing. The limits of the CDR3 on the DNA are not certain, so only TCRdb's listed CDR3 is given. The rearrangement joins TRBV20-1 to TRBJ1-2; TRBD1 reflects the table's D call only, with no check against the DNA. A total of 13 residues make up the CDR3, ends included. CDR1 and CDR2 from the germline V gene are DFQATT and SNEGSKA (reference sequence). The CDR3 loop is CSARTGANYDYII.

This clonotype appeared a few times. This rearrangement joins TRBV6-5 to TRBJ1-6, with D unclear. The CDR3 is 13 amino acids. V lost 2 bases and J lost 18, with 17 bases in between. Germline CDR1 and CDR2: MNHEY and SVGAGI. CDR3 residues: CASSYTRDSHPHF. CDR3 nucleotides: TGTGCCAGCAGTTACACGAGGGATTCACACCCCCACTTT.

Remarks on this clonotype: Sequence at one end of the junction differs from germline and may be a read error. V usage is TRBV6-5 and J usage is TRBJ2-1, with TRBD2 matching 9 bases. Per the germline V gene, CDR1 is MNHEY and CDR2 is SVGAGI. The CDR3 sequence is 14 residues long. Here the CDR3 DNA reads TGTGCCAGCAGGGGTCTAGCGGGATACAATGAGCAGGTCTTC. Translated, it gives CASRGLAGYNEQVF.

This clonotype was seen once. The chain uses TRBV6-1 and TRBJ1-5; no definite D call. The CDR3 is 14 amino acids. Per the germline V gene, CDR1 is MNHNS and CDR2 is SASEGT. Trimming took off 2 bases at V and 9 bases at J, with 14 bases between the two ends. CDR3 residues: CASSELTGCRPQHF. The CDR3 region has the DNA TGTGCCAGCAGTGAATTGACCGGGTGTCGGCCCCAGCATTTT.

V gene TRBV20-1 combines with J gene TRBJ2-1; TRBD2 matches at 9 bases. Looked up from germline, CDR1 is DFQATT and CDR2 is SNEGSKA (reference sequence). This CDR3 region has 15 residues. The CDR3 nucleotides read TGCAATGCCAGAGGGCCTAGCGGGACTTTGAATGAGCAGTTCTTC. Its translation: CNARGPSGTLNEQFF.